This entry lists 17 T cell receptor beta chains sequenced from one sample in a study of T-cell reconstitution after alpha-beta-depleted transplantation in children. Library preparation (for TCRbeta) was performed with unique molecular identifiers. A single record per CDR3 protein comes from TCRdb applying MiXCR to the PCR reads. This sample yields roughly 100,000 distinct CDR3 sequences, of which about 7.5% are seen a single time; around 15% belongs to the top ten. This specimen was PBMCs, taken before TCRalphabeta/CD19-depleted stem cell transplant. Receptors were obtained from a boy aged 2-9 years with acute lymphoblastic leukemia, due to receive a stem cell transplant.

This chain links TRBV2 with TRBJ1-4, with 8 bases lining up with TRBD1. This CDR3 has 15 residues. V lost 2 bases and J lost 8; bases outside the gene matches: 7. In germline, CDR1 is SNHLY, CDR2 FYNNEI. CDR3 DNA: TGTGCCAGCAGTGAAACCGGGACAGGCGGCGAAAAACTGTTTTTT. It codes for CASSETGTGGEKLFF.

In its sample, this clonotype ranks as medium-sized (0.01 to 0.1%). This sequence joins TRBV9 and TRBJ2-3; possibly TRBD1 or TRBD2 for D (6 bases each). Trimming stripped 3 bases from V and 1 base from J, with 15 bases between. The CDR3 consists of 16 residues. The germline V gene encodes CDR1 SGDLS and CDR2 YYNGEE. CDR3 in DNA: TGTGCCAGCAGCGGTTACCGTGGGGGGCGCACAGATACGCAGTATTTT. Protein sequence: CASSGYRGGRTDTQYF. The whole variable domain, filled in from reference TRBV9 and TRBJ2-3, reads DSGVTQTPKHLITATGQRVTLRCSPRSGDLSVYWYQQSLDQGLQFLIQYYNGEERAKGNILERFSAQQFPDLHSELNLSSLELGDSALYFCASSGYRGGRTDTQYFGPGTRLTVL.

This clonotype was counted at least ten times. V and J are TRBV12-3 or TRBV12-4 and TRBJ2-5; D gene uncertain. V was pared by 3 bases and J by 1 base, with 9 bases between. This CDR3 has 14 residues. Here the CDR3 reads CASSFGLGQETQYF. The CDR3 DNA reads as TGTGCCAGCAGTTTCGGGCTAGGCCAAGAGACCCAGTACTTC.

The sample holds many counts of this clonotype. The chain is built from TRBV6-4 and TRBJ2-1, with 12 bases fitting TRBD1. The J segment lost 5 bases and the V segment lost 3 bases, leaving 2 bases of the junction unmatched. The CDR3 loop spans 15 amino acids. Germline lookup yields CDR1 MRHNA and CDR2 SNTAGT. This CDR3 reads CASSEGTGGHNEQFF. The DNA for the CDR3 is TGTGCCAGCAGTGAGGGGACAGGGGGCCACAATGAGCAGTTCTTC.

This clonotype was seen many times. The DNA of the CDR3 is TGCGCCAGCAGCTTGGATGCAGGGGAGACCCAGTACTTC. As protein: CASSLDAGETQYF. The chain links TRBV5-1 to TRBJ2-5; a possible D gene is TRBD1 (5 bases). CDR1 SGHRS and CDR2 YFSETQ come from the germline V gene. Trimming pared 0 bases from V and 5 bases from J, leaving 8 bases between. This CDR3 spans 13 amino acids. Full variable domain (missing parts from reference TRBV5-1 and TRBJ2-5): KAGVTQTPRYLIKTRGQQVTLSCSPISGHRSVSWYQQTPGQGLQFLFEYFSETQRNKGNFPGRFSGRQFSNSRSEMNVSTLELGDSALYLCASSLDAGETQYFGPGTRLLVL.

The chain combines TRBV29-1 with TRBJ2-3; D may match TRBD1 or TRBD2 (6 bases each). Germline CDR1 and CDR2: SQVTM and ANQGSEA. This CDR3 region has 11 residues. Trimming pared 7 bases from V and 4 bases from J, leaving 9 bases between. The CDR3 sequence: CSEGEADTQYF. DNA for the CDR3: TGCAGCGAGGGGGAGGCAGATACGCAGTATTTT.

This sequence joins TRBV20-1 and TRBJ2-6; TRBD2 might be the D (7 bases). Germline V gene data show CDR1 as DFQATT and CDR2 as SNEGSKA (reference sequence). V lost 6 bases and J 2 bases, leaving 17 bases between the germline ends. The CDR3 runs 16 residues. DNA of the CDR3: TGCAGTGCAGCGGGACACCTAGTCACTGGGGCCAACGTCCTGACTTTC. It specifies CSAAGHLVTGANVLTF.

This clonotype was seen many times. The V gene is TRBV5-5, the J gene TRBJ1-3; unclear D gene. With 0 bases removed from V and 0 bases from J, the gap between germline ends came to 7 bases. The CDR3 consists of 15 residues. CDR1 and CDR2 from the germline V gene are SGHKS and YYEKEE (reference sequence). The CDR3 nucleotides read TGTGCCAGCAGCTTGGACCCAGGCTCTGGAAACACCATATATTTT. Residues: CASSLDPGSGNTIYF.

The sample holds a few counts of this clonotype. The CDR3 DNA reads as TGCGCCAGCAGCCAAGAAACGGCCGCCGTTAAGAACACTGAAGCTTTCTTT. As protein: CASSQETAAVKNTEAFF. This chain uses TRBV4-1 with TRBJ1-1; D gene ambiguous. The germline gives CDR1 MGHRA, CDR2 YSYEKL. This CDR3 comprises 17 residues. The V end was cut by 0 bases, the J end by 1 base, with 15 bases between.

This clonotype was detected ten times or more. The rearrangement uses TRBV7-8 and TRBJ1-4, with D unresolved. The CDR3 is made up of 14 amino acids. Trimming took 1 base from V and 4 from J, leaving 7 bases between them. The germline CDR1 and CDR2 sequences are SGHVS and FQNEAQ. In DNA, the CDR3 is TGTGCCAGCAGCTTAGGGGGATTTAATGAAAAACTGTTTTTT. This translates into CASSLGGFNEKLFF.

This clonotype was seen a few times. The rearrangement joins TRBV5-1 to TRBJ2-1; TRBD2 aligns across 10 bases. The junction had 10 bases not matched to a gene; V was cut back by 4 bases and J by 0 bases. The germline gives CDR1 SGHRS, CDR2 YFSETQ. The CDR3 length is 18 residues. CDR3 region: CASSDGTSDTISYNEQFF. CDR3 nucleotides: TGCGCCAGCAGCGACGGGACTAGCGACACTATCTCCTACAATGAGCAGTTCTTC.

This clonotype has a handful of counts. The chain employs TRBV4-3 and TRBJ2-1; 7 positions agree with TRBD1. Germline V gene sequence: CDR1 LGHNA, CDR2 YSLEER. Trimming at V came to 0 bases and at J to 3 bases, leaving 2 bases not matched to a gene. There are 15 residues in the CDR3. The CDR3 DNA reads TGCGCCAGCAGCCAAGAAACAGGGGACTACAATGAGCAGTTCTTC. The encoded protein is CASSQETGDYNEQFF.

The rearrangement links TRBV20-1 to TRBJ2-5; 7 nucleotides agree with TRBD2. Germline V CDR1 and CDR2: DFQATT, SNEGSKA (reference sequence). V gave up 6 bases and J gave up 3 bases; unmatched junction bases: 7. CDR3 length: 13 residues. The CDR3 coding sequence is TGCAGTGCCGGGACTATTGAGAAAGAGACCCAGTACTTC. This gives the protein CSAGTIEKETQYF.

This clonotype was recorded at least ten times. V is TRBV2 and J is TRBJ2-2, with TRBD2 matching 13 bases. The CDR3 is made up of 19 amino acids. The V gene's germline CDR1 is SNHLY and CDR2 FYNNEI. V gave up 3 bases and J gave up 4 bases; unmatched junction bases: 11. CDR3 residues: CASSDPELAGGPGTGELFF. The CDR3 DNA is TGTGCCAGCAGTGACCCAGAACTAGCGGGGGGGCCGGGCACCGGGGAGCTGTTTTTT. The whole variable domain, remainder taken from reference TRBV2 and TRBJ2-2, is EPEVTQTPSHQVTQMGQEVILRCVPISNHLYFYWYRQILGQKVEFLVSFYNNEISEKSEIFDDQFSVERPDGSNFTLKIRSTKLEDSAMYFCASSDPELAGGPGTGELFFGEGSRLTVL.

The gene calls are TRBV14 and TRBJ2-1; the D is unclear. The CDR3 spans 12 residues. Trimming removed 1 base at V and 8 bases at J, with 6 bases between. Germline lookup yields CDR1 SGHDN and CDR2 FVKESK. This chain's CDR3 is CASSQVRDEQFF. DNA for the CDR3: TGTGCCAGCAGCCAAGTACGGGATGAGCAGTTCTTC.

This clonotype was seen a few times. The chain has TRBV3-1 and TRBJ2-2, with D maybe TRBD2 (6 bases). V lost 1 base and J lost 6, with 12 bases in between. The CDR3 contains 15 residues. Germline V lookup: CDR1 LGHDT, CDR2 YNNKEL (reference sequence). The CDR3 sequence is CASSQVGGGAGELFF. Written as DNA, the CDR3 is TGTGCCAGCAGCCAAGTCGGGGGTGGTGCCGGGGAGCTGTTTTTT. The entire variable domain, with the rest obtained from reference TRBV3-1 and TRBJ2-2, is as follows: DTAVSQTPKYLVTQMGNDKSIKCEQNLGHDTMYWYKQDSKKFLKIMFSYNNKELIINETVPNRFSPKSPDKAHLNLHINSLELGDSAVYFCASSQVGGGAGELFFGEGSRLTVL.

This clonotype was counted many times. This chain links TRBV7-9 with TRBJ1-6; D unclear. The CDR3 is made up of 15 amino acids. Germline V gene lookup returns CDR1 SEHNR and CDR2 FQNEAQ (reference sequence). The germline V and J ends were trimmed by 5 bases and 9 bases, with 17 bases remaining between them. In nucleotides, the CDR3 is TGTGCCAGCAGCCCCCCCGGAGGCTGGGGTTCACCCCTCCACTTT. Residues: CASSPPGGWGSPLHF.